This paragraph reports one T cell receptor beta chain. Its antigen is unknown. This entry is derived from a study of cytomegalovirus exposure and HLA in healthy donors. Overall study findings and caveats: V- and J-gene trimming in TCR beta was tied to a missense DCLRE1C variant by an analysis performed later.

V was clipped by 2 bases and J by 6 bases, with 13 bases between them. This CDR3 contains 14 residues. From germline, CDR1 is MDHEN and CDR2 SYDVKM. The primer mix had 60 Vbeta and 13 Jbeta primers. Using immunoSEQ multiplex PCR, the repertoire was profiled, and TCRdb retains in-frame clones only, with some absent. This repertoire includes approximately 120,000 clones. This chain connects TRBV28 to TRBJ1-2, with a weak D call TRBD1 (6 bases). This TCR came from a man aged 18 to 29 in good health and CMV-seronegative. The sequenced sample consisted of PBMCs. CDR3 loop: CASSLSAGANGYTF. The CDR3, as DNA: TGTGCCAGCAGTTTAAGTGCGGGGGCGAATGGCTACACCTTC.